Listed below are T cell receptor beta chains from one sample, sequenced in a study of T cells in Graves' hyperthyroidism and ophthalmopathy. TCRdb independently ran MiXCR on the multiplex PCR reads; one entry per CDR3 protein. The sample records a few hundred thousand distinct CDR3 sequences, 14% being singletons. Sequencing input: blood. These receptors originate from a woman in her twenties or thirties with Graves' ophthalmopathy. CDR3s include the opening cysteine and the closing phenylalanine or tryptophan. A D gene is named only where the DNA matches it firmly. Size tells how often a clone was seen (once, few, many) or the class of an expanded clone, and some rows leave it out.

j_call v_call d_call clone_size cdr3_length cdr3_aa cdr3_nt
TRBJ1-1 TRBV11-2 . many 13 CASSLWRSPEAFF TGTGCCAGCAGCTTATGGCGGAGCCCTGAAGCTTTCTTT
TRBJ2-4 TRBV9 . . 16 CASSPPGGVGGNIQYF TGTGCCAGCAGCCCACCTGGCGGGGTGGGGGGAAACATTCAGTACTTC
TRBJ2-7 TRBV30 . many 12 CAWRAGTYEQYF TGTGCCTGGAGGGCCGGGACCTACGAGCAGTACTTC
TRBJ2-7 TRBV4-1 . . 14 CASSQEQGSWEQYF TGCGCCAGCAGCCAAGAGCAGGGATCGTGGGAGCAGTACTTC
TRBJ2-7 TRBV15 . many 18 CATSPWYRPQTPGYEQYF TGTGCCACCAGCCCCTGGTATCGGCCCCAGACTCCGGGCTACGAGCAGTACTTC
TRBJ2-1 TRBV18 TRBD2 many 17 CASSPPATSGRGNEQFF TGTGCCAGCTCACCACCGGCTACTAGCGGGAGGGGCAATGAGCAGTTCTTC
TRBJ2-1 TRBV6-2/TRBV6-3 . many 14 CASSYSIARDEQFF TGTGCCAGCAGTTACTCGATTGCTAGAGATGAGCAGTTCTTC
TRBJ1-4 TRBV12-3/TRBV12-4 . many 13 CASSLGVGEKLFF TGTGCCAGCAGTTTAGGGGTCGGCGAAAAACTGTTTTTT
TRBJ2-7 TRBV6-1 . few 11 CASSPLDEQYF TGTGCCAGCAGTCCCTTAGACGAGCAGTACTTC
TRBJ2-2 TRBV28 TRBD1 many 14 CASSPQGAAGELFF TGTGCCAGCAGTCCACAGGGGGCGGCCGGGGAGCTGTTTTTT
TRBJ2-5 TRBV28 TRBD1 many 15 CASSPYRDRAETQYF TGTGCCAGCAGCCCCTACCGGGACAGGGCCGAGACCCAGTACTTC
TRBJ2-7 TRBV27 . many 13 CASSFGAGGEQYF TGTGCCAGCAGTTTTGGGGCCGGTGGTGAGCAGTACTTC
TRBJ1-2 TRBV9 . few 14 CASSVESGNYGYTF TGTGCCAGCAGCGTAGAGTCTGGGAACTATGGCTACACCTTC
TRBJ1-2 TRBV7-9 TRBD1 many 13 CASSLEQGGGYTF TGTGCCAGCAGCTTAGAACAGGGGGGTGGCTACACCTTC
TRBJ1-1 TRBV6-1 TRBD1 many 14 CASIGTGRNTEAFF TGTGCCAGCATTGGGACAGGGCGGAACACTGAAGCTTTCTTT
TRBJ2-7 TRBV10-2 . . 11 CATHSGYEQYF TGCGCCACCCACTCGGGCTACGAGCAGTACTTC
TRBJ2-2 TRBV27 . . 16 CASSSVQGSNTGELFF TGTGCCAGCAGTTCCGTACAGGGATCGAACACCGGGGAGCTGTTTTTT
TRBJ1-1 TRBV27 . many 14 CASSREPKGTEAFF TGTGCCAGCAGCCGGGAGCCTAAGGGGACTGAAGCTTTCTTT
TRBJ2-7 TRBV20-1 TRBD1 many 14 CSARQGQGGYEQYF TGCAGTGCTAGACAGGGACAGGGAGGCTACGAGCAGTACTTC
TRBJ1-2 TRBV28 . many 15 CASETTTGRAYGYTF TGTGCCAGCGAGACTACTACAGGCAGGGCCTATGGCTACACCTTC
TRBJ2-2 TRBV19 . few 14 CASSTVEGKRELFF TGTGCCAGTAGTACGGTGGAGGGGAAGAGGGAGCTGTTTTTT
TRBJ2-2 TRBV27 . many 12 CASTENTGELFF TGTGCCAGCACCGAGAACACCGGGGAGCTGTTTTTT
TRBJ2-5 TRBV24-1 TRBD2 . 15 CATSAPFGRGETQYF TGTGCCACCAGTGCCCCTTTTGGGAGGGGAGAGACCCAGTACTTC